This passage covers 31 T cell receptor beta chains from one sample sequenced in a study of T cell responses to AZD1222 COVID-19 vaccine. The data were produced by immunoSEQ multiplex PCR, yet TCRdb's version contains in-frame clones alone and is incomplete. The sample holds roughly 110,000 clones, around nine tenths seen once. Sequencing was performed on peripheral blood, taken 28 days after the second AZD1222 dose. The origin of the receptors is an adult who received the AZD1222 COVID-19 vaccine.

The V call is TRBV4-1, the J call TRBJ1-5, with D maybe TRBD1 (5 bases). The CDR3 is made up of 15 amino acids. V was trimmed by 2 bases and J by 3 bases, leaving 11 bases between them. CDR1 MGHRA and CDR2 YSYEKL come from the germline V gene. CDR3 in amino acids: CASSQWDGYNQPQHF. Written as DNA, the CDR3 is TGCGCCAGCAGCCAATGGGACGGATACAATCAGCCCCAGCATTTT.

This chain uses TRBV19 with TRBJ1-4; no reliable D call. The germline gives CDR1 LNHDA, CDR2 SQIVND (reference sequence). Trimming took 5 bases from V and 0 from J, leaving 10 bases between them. CDR3 length: 15 amino acids. CDR3 coding DNA: TGTGCCAGTAGTCCCTACATTGCAACTAATGAAAAACTGTTTTTT. Translating gives CASSPYIATNEKLFF.

The chain uses TRBV19 and TRBJ1-5; D uncertain. Per the germline V gene, CDR1 is LNHDA and CDR2 is SQIVND (reference sequence). The V end lost 5 bases, the J end lost 5 bases, and 10 bases lay between the germline ends. The CDR3 totals 13 residues. DNA of the CDR3: TGTGCCAGTAGTGCTGCCCGGGATCAGCCCCAGCATTTT. Its translation is CASSAARDQPQHF.

V usage is TRBV18 and J usage is TRBJ1-2; TRBD1 matches 9 bases. The germline V gene encodes CDR1 KGHSH and CDR2 LQKENI. The V gene end was trimmed by 2 bases and the J gene end by 0 bases; junction bases not matched to a gene: 4. The CDR3 spans 16 residues. The CDR3 protein is CASSPTRDRANYGYTF. In nucleotides, the CDR3 is TGTGCCAGCTCACCAACGAGGGACAGGGCTAACTATGGCTACACCTTC.

The CDR3 nucleotides are TGCGCCAGCAGTCGCCGGACACAGGACTCCTACGAGCAGTACTTC. It translates to CASSRRTQDSYEQYF. The genes are TRBV23-1 and TRBJ2-7; maybe TRBD1 (5 bases). TRBV23-1 is given ORF status, its function remaining uncertain. Trimming shortened V by 4 bases and J by 0 bases, and 13 bases separated the two germline ends. The length of the CDR3 is 15 residues.

In DNA form, the CDR3 reads TGCGCCAGCAGCCAAGATCTACAGAACTCCTACGAGCAGTACTTC. This sequence encodes CASSQDLQNSYEQYF. The chain combines TRBV4-1 with TRBJ2-7; the D is unclear. The germline V and J ends were trimmed by 0 bases and 0 bases, with 9 bases remaining between them. The CDR3 spans 15 residues. Germline CDR1 and CDR2: MGHRA and YSYEKL.

V gene TRBV5-5 combines with J gene TRBJ1-4, with D tentatively TRBD1 (6 bases). CDR3 length: 13 amino acids. The germline CDR1 and CDR2 sequences are SGHKS and YYEKEE (reference sequence). V lost 0 bases and J lost 8, with 8 bases in between. The CDR3 here is CASSLGQGEKLFF. For the CDR3, the DNA is TGTGCCAGCAGCTTGGGCCAGGGGGAAAAACTGTTTTTT.

The chain has TRBV4-3 and TRBJ1-2, with D perhaps TRBD1 (6 bases). In germline, CDR1 is LGHNA, CDR2 YSLEER. The CDR3 has 18 amino acids. V lost 0 bases, J lost 2 bases, and 19 bases lay in between. The CDR3 nucleotides are TGCGCCAGCAGCCAAGATCTAGGTAGGACAGTGCTAAACTATGGCTACACCTTC. The encoded protein is CASSQDLGRTVLNYGYTF.

V usage is TRBV7-9 and J usage is TRBJ2-7, with D perhaps assigned TRBD1 or TRBD2 (5 bases each). The germline V gene has CDR1 SEHNR and CDR2 FQNEAQ (reference sequence). Trimming stripped 5 bases from V and 5 bases from J, with 19 bases between. This CDR3 spans 15 amino acids. This CDR3 reads CASSPKLGVGNEQYF. The CDR3, as DNA: TGTGCCAGCAGCCCGAAGTTGGGGGTGGGGAACGAGCAGTACTTC.

This clone is a singleton in its sample. This CDR3 reads CASSPGTELYEQYF. CDR3 in DNA: TGTGCCAGCAGCCCCGGGACAGAGCTTTACGAGCAGTACTTC. The chain links TRBV27 to TRBJ2-7, with 7 positions matching TRBD1. This CDR3 is built from 14 residues. From germline, CDR1 is MNHEY and CDR2 SMNVEV (reference sequence). The V segment lost 6 bases and the J segment 4 bases; nucleotides outside the gene matches: 9.

The rearrangement links TRBV12-5 to TRBJ1-1, with 7 bases that match TRBD1. CDR1 LGHNT and CDR2 FRNRAP come from the germline V gene. The CDR3 runs 20 residues. Losses at the gene ends were 5 bases for V and 7 bases for J; bases not matched to a gene: 28. For the CDR3, the DNA is TGTGCTAGTGGTCGACCCTACCCCCGAGAAGCAGGGGGGGCTCGCAGTGAAGCTTTCTTT. As protein: CASGRPYPREAGGARSEAFF. The variable domain in full, completed from reference TRBV12-5 and TRBJ1-1, reads DARVTQTPRHKVTEMGQEVTMRCQPILGHNTVFWYRQTMMQGLELLAYFRNRAPLDDSGMPKDRFSAEMPDATLATLKIQPSEPRDSAVYFCASGRPYPREAGGARSEAFFGQGTRLTVV.

The table lists this clone with a few counts. The chain couples TRBV7-6 to TRBJ2-7, with a tentative D call TRBD1 (5 bases). V was cut by 5 bases and J by 2 bases, with 22 bases left in between. The length of the CDR3 is 17 residues. Germline V gene lookup returns CDR1 SGHVS and CDR2 FNYEAQ. The CDR3 protein is CASSADPWTSEAYEQYF. Written as DNA, the CDR3 is TGTGCCAGCAGCGCCGATCCTTGGACATCAGAGGCCTACGAGCAGTACTTC.

The CDR3 coding sequence is TGTGCCAGCAGCCCGACTATTACCACAGATACGCAGTATTTT. Its translation is CASSPTITTDTQYF. This sequence joins TRBV3-1 (or the pseudogene TRBV3-2) and TRBJ2-3, with D perhaps TRBD2 (5 bases). Per the germline V gene, CDR1 is LGHDT and CDR2 is YNNKEL (reference sequence). The CDR3 contains 14 residues. Trimming took off 4 bases at V and 2 bases at J, with 10 bases between the two ends.

This clone has just a few counts. J is TRBJ1-1 and V is TRBV18; TRBD1 might be the D (6 bases). V shed 2 bases and J shed 3 bases, with 13 bases lying between them. Germline lookup yields CDR1 KGHSH and CDR2 LQKENI. The CDR3 has 15 amino acids. The CDR3 sequence is CASSPFVGGDTEAFF. CDR3 DNA: TGTGCCAGCTCACCATTTGTAGGGGGGGACACTGAAGCTTTCTTT.

The V and J genes are TRBV19 and TRBJ1-6, with 7 bases that match TRBD1. With V trimmed by 4 bases and J by 8 bases, 11 bases remained unmatched. This CDR3 region has 16 residues. Germline V gene sequence: CDR1 LNHDA, CDR2 SQIVND (reference sequence). The chain's CDR3 is CASSTGNRGLDSPLHF. Written as DNA, the CDR3 is TGTGCCAGTAGTACAGGAAACAGGGGTTTAGATTCACCCCTCCACTTT.

This chain links TRBV27 with TRBJ2-3, with TRBD2 as a possible D gene (5 bases). CDR1 MNHEY and CDR2 SMNVEV come from the germline V gene (reference sequence). The length of the CDR3 is 15 residues. V lost 0 bases and J 0 bases, leaving 7 bases between the germline ends. The CDR3 sequence: CASSLSTSSTDTQYF. Written as DNA, the CDR3 is TGTGCCAGCAGTTTATCCACTAGTAGCACAGATACGCAGTATTTT.

Here the CDR3 reads CASSRGQGFEKLFF. DNA for the CDR3: TGCGCCAGCAGCAGGGGACAGGGCTTTGAAAAACTGTTTTTT. The chain couples TRBV5-1 to TRBJ1-4; 9 bases match TRBD1. The CDR3 has 14 residues. The ends lost 4 bases at V and 7 bases at J; junction bases unmatched: 5. Germline V lookup: CDR1 SGHRS, CDR2 YFSETQ.

The chain has TRBV5-5 and TRBJ1-3; no definite D call. The germline V and J ends were trimmed by 0 bases and 2 bases, with 9 bases remaining between them. This CDR3 is 15 amino acids long. Germline loops: CDR1 SGHKS, CDR2 YYEKEE (reference sequence). The chain's CDR3 is CASSLGQQPGNTIYF. CDR3 bases: TGTGCCAGCAGCTTGGGTCAGCAGCCTGGAAACACCATATATTTT.

The chain recombines TRBV5-4 with TRBJ1-2; 10 positions agree with TRBD1. CDR1 SGHNT and CDR2 YYREEE come from the germline V gene (reference sequence). CDR3 length: 14 residues. J was trimmed by 9 bases and V by 2 bases; bases with no gene match: 7. CDR3 protein: CASSLSRGQGSYTF. CDR3 DNA sequence: TGTGCCAGCAGCTTAAGTCGGGGACAGGGGAGCTACACCTTC.

The rearrangement joins TRBV25-1 to TRBJ1-4; 10 nucleotides line up with TRBD1. J gave up 3 bases and V 2 bases, and 3 bases lay outside the gene matches. The CDR3 spans 16 residues. Germline V lookup: CDR1 MGHDK, CDR2 SYGVNS. The CDR3 sequence is CASSEGTGVSNEKLFF. Here the CDR3 DNA reads TGTGCCAGCAGTGAAGGGACAGGGGTTTCTAATGAAAAACTGTTTTTT.

In this sample, this clone turned up a few times. The rearrangement uses TRBV5-6 and TRBJ1-1; D gene ambiguous. V was trimmed by 0 bases and J by 0 bases, leaving 9 bases between them. In germline, CDR1 is SGHDT, CDR2 YYEEEE. The CDR3 is 15 residues long. The CDR3 spells CASSLDPTLNTEAFF. The DNA for the CDR3 is TGTGCCAGCAGCTTGGACCCTACATTGAACACTGAAGCTTTCTTT.

The gene calls are TRBV13 and TRBJ1-2, with 8 bases aligning to TRBD1. There are 18 residues in the CDR3. J was trimmed by 4 bases and V by 4 bases; bases with no gene match: 17. Germline CDR1 is PRHDT and CDR2 is FYEKMQ (reference sequence). CDR3 loop: CASSSRQMLRQGTYGYTF. The CDR3 nucleotides are TGTGCCAGCAGCTCTCGACAGATGTTGAGACAGGGGACCTATGGCTACACCTTC.

The chain employs TRBV19 and TRBJ1-1; 9 nucleotides line up with TRBD1. The CDR3 covers 15 residues. Germline CDR1 is LNHDA and CDR2 is SQIVND (reference sequence). V was clipped by 6 bases and J by 1 base; unmatched bases: 6. The chain's CDR3 is CASSLQTGGNTEAFF. The CDR3, as DNA: TGTGCCAGTAGCTTACAGACAGGGGGGAACACTGAAGCTTTCTTT.

The genes are TRBV19 and TRBJ2-2; 7 bases fit TRBD1. V lost 7 bases to trimming and J lost 3 bases; unmatched junction nucleotides: 14. CDR3 length: 17 amino acids. Germline CDR1 and CDR2: LNHDA and SQIVND (reference sequence). The CDR3 is CASIPRPGGRDTGELFF. CDR3 DNA sequence: TGTGCCAGTATTCCGAGACCAGGGGGTAGGGACACCGGGGAGCTGTTTTTT.

This chain links TRBV5-6 with TRBJ1-5, with D maybe TRBD1 (5 bases). Germline-derived CDR1 and CDR2 are SGHDT and YYEEEE. Trimming took off 0 bases at V and 0 bases at J, with 7 bases between the two ends. The CDR3 runs to 15 residues. CDR3 loop: CASSLGTNSNQPQHF. The CDR3, as DNA: TGTGCCAGCAGCTTGGGGACAAATAGCAATCAGCCCCAGCATTTT. Full variable domain (rest looked up from reference TRBV5-6 and TRBJ1-5): DAGVTQSPTHLIKTRGQQVTLRCSPKSGHDTVSWYQQALGQGPQFIFQYYEEEERQRGNFPDRFSGHQFPNYSSELNVNALLLGDSALYLCASSLGTNSNQPQHFGDGTRLSIL.

The chain carries TRBV10-3 and TRBJ2-7; TRBD1 or TRBD2 may be the D gene (5 bases each). CDR1 ENHRY and CDR2 SYGVKD come from the germline V gene. V was clipped by 7 bases and J by 2 bases, with 12 bases between them. This CDR3 has 13 amino acids. The CDR3 sequence is CAIMGDPAYEQYF. CDR3 nucleotides: TGTGCCATCATGGGGGACCCGGCCTACGAGCAGTACTTC.

The count of this clone is one. V is TRBV3-1 (or the pseudogene TRBV3-2) and J is TRBJ2-6; no clear D. From germline, CDR1 is LGHDT and CDR2 YNNKEL (reference sequence). The CDR3 length is 15 residues. The V end lost 1 base, the J end lost 0 bases, and 4 bases lay between the germline ends. The CDR3 region is CASSQVGSGANVLTF. CDR3 sequence (DNA): TGTGCCAGCAGCCAAGTGGGCTCTGGGGCCAACGTCCTGACTTTC.

This clone ranks as medium-sized. J is TRBJ1-2 and V is TRBV19; D possibly corresponds to TRBD1 (5 bases). The CDR3 loop spans 16 amino acids. The germline CDR1 and CDR2 sequences are LNHDA and SQIVND (reference sequence). V lost 0 bases and J lost 2, with 13 bases in between. The CDR3 coding sequence is TGTGCCAGTAGTATAGAGGCCAGGGATTTGAACTATGGCTACACCTTC. Translated, it gives CASSIEARDLNYGYTF.

This clone showed up just once. The chain combines TRBV6-2 or TRBV6-3 with TRBJ1-4; 10 nucleotides agree with TRBD1. Germline CDR1 reads MNHEY; CDR2 reads SVGEGT. J lost 8 bases, V lost 2 bases, and 5 bases had no gene match. This CDR3 contains 15 residues. DNA for the CDR3: TGTGCCAGCAGTTACGGGACAGGGGTCGGAGAAAAACTGTTTTTT. Translated, it gives CASSYGTGVGEKLFF.

J is TRBJ1-4 and V is TRBV6-5; D is ambiguous. The CDR3 has 15 amino acids. With 0 bases removed from V and 5 bases from J, the gap between germline ends came to 10 bases. Germline CDR1 MNHEY, CDR2 SVGAGI. CDR3 DNA: TGTGCCAGCAGTTACTCGATTCAGACAAATGAAAAACTGTTTTTT. Translation gives CASSYSIQTNEKLFF.

This clone came up a few times. This chain joins TRBV19 and TRBJ1-6; weak D call: TRBD1 (5 bases). Trimming removed 1 base from V and 6 bases from J, with 16 bases in between. Germline CDR1 and CDR2: LNHDA and SQIVND (reference sequence). The CDR3 extends over 17 amino acids. CDR3: CASSIGAQGTRNSPLHF. CDR3 coding DNA: TGTGCCAGTAGTATAGGGGCGCAGGGTACGCGTAATTCACCCCTCCACTTT.